The 4 T cell receptor beta chains below were found in one sample sequenced in a study of CD8 T cells in ankylosing spondylitis. MiXCR, run by TCRdb on the 5' RACE reads, gives a single entry per CDR3 protein. The sample has approximately 220,000 distinct CDR3 sequences, roughly 26% seen once. The source material was blood, either unsorted or a sorted T cell fraction (not recorded which). The receptors stem from a male donor with ankylosing spondylitis or in good health (not recorded which).

The gene calls are TRBV9 and TRBJ2-2; D is perhaps TRBD1 (5 bases). Germline V lookup: CDR1 SGDLS, CDR2 YYNGEE. The V end was cut by 0 bases, the J end by 5 bases, with 14 bases between. This CDR3 is 16 amino acids long. CDR3 sequence reads: CASSVVLTQGTGELFF. In DNA, the CDR3 is TGTGCCAGCAGCGTAGTTTTGACTCAGGGAACCGGGGAGCTGTTTTTT.

This clonotype has more than one count but fewer than ten. The V gene is TRBV20-1, the J gene TRBJ2-7, with D maybe TRBD2 (6 bases). CDR3 length equals 16 residues. Deletions cut 1 base from V and 2 bases from J, with 18 bases between. CDR1 is DFQATT, CDR2 SNEGSKA, per germline (reference sequence). Here the CDR3 DNA reads TGCAGTGCTAGAGGGACGGGAGCTATCATAACCTACGAGCAGTACTTC. This gives the protein CSARGTGAIITYEQYF.

This clonotype was seen ten or more times. The chain links TRBV5-1 to TRBJ1-1; tentatively, D is TRBD1 (6 bases). Germline CDR1 reads SGHRS; CDR2 reads YFSETQ. The CDR3 length is 14 residues. V lost 1 base to trimming and J lost 6 bases, with 13 bases between them. CDR3 DNA: TGCGCCAGCAGCTTGTCAGGGGCCGGTCCTGAAGCTTTCTTT. Translating gives CASSLSGAGPEAFF.

This rearrangement joins TRBV11-2 to TRBJ2-2; TRBD2 agrees at 7 bases. The CDR3 has 15 amino acids. CDR1 is SGHAT and CDR2 is FQNNGV in the germline V gene. V lost 5 bases, J lost 6 bases, and 9 bases stayed unmatched. In DNA form, the CDR3 reads TGTGCCAGCAGCCCGGCTAGCGGAGCTGCCGGGGAGCTGTTTTTT. This sequence encodes CASSPASGAAGELFF.